This T cell receptor beta chain came from a study of blood T cell repertoires in COVID-19. The overall study: The samples span acute and convalescent COVID-19 from the United States, Italy and Spain. The analysed material was cDNA or gDNA that came from T cells, B-cell-depleted T cells, or PBMCs.

In the source study's methods: Amplifying reference gene primers gave estimates of nucleated cell counts. Using immunoSEQ multiplex PCR, the repertoire was profiled, and TCRdb retains in-frame clones only, with some absent. D and trimming were read from the DNA, whereas the V and J calls and clone size are those reported in that table. The data hold tens of thousands of clones, with about 85% observed a single time. Trimming took off 1 base at V and 2 bases at J, with 11 bases between the two ends. Germline V gene lookup returns CDR1 SEHNR and CDR2 FQNEAQ (reference sequence). The CDR3 is made up of 15 amino acids.

The chain recombines TRBV7-9 with TRBJ2-5; D perhaps matches TRBD1 (6 bases). This clonotype originated in a man aged 70-80 years with acute or convalescent COVID-19. The specimen sequenced was peripheral blood. The CDR3 nucleotides are TGTGCCAGCAGCTTAGGCTCAGGGGTACAAGAGACCCAGTACTTC. It specifies CASSLGSGVQETQYF.